This record looks at one T cell receptor (beta chain) sequence and its context. Its antigen is as yet unknown. This CDR3 has 15 residues. V shed 4 bases, J shed 1 base, and the junction held 7 bases outside the gene matches. CDR1 is MDHEN and CDR2 is SYDVKM in the germline V gene. This entry belongs to a study of lung T cells in sarcoidosis with Löfgren's syndrome. From the reads, TCRdb called clonotypes with MiXCR, one entry per CDR3 protein. The sample lists some 20,000 distinct CDR3 sequences; about a fifth were seen once. Study-level results: TRBV2 was the preferred pairing partner of TRAV12-1, with similar CDR3s. Versus controls, Löfgren's syndrome patients reportedly showed TRAV12-1 and TRBV2 as most expanded.

The receptor was isolated from a human donor with sarcoidosis (Löfgren's syndrome or another form), or a control subject (not recorded which). V gene TRBV28 combines with J gene TRBJ2-7; 7 bases agree with TRBD1. Sequenced material: CD4+ T cells from PBMCs. CDR3 loop: CASSSYRDSSYEQYF. DNA for the CDR3: TGTGCCAGCAGTTCATACCGGGACAGTTCCTACGAGCAGTACTTC.